The sequence of this T cell receptor beta chain was determined in a study of CD8+CD57+ T cells in acquired aplastic anemia. Overall study context: Researchers reported that healthy donors averaged approximately 10 million reads for CD4+ cells.

Genomic DNA served as template for TCR beta VDJ and CDR3 profiling. MiXCR, applied by TCRdb to the reads, yields one record per CDR3 protein. Here the sample spans approximately 380,000 distinct CDR3 sequences, 65% to 80% being singletons. General study findings and limits: A significant difference in CD8+ Simpson's diversity between patients and controls was not found. Overlapping CD8+ CDR3 repertoires of patients and controls contained under 35 shared sequences.

This clonotype was seen only a few times. The antigen remains undetermined. There are 14 residues in the CDR3. The germline V gene has CDR1 LNHNV and CDR2 YYDKDF (reference sequence). Trimming removed 0 bases from V and 5 bases from J, with 7 bases in between. Sequencing was performed on sorted CD4+, CD8+, or CD8+CD57+ T cells (not recorded which) from PBMCs. This receptor was taken from a human donor in good health, serving as a control. The rearrangement links TRBV15 to TRBJ1-4; no definite D call. The DNA for the CDR3 is TGTGCCACCAGCAGAGATCCACGGAATGAAAAACTGTTTTTT. Translating gives CATSRDPRNEKLFF.